Listed below are T cell receptor beta chains from one sample, sequenced in a study of CD8+CD57+ T cells in acquired aplastic anemia. Each CDR3 protein is one row after TCRdb ran MiXCR on the reads. The table shows around 180,000 distinct CDR3 sequences, with approximately 48% occurring only once. The material sequenced was sorted CD4+, CD8+, or CD8+CD57+ T cells (not recorded which) from PBMCs. These TCRs come from a human donor with aplastic anemia. Each CDR3 is given with its conserved first and last residue. Fields, in order: J gene, V gene, D gene, clone size, CDR3 length, CDR3 protein, CDR3 DNA. A D gene is named only where the DNA matches it firmly. Not all rows give a size; the values are once, few, many and, for expanded clones, a class.

J gene: TRBJ1-1; V gene: TRBV3-1; D gene: TRBD1; clone size: many; CDR3 length: 15; CDR3 protein: CASSPRDRGHTEAFF; CDR3 DNA: TGTGCCAGCAGCCCCCGGGACAGGGGGCACACTGAAGCTTTCTTT
J gene: TRBJ1-1; V gene: TRBV7-9; D gene: .; clone size: .; CDR3 length: 15; CDR3 protein: CASSLPVRGNTEAFF; CDR3 DNA: TGTGCCAGCAGCCTCCCGGTGAGGGGTAACACTGAAGCTTTCTTT
J gene: TRBJ2-3; V gene: TRBV18; D gene: .; clone size: .; CDR3 length: 11; CDR3 protein: CASSYLYTQYF; CDR3 DNA: TGTGCCAGCTCATATTTGTATACGCAGTATTTT
J gene: TRBJ1-4; V gene: TRBV5-1; D gene: TRBD1; clone size: .; CDR3 length: 13; CDR3 protein: CASGAGGIEKLFF; CDR3 DNA: TGCGCCAGTGGGGCAGGGGGCATTGAAAAACTGTTTTTT
J gene: TRBJ2-3; V gene: TRBV5-6; D gene: .; clone size: .; CDR3 length: 15; CDR3 protein: CASSLKATRGDTQYF; CDR3 DNA: TGTGCCAGCAGCTTGAAGGCTACCAGAGGAGATACGCAGTATTTT
J gene: TRBJ2-3; V gene: TRBV2; D gene: .; clone size: few; CDR3 length: 17; CDR3 protein: CASSEAQWGAVTDTQYF; CDR3 DNA: TGTGCCAGCAGTGAAGCGCAATGGGGGGCGGTGACAGATACGCAGTATTTT
J gene: TRBJ1-6; V gene: TRBV9; D gene: TRBD1; clone size: few; CDR3 length: 16; CDR3 protein: CASSSPQGAENSPLHF; CDR3 DNA: TGTGCCAGCAGCTCCCCACAGGGGGCGGAAAATTCACCCCTCCACTTT
J gene: TRBJ1-5; V gene: TRBV2; D gene: .; clone size: .; CDR3 length: 13; CDR3 protein: CAGRGLGGQPQHF; CDR3 DNA: TGTGCCGGCCGAGGCCTGGGGGGTCAGCCCCAGCATTTT
J gene: TRBJ1-4; V gene: TRBV2; D gene: .; clone size: many; CDR3 length: 14; CDR3 protein: CASSEDRPNEKLFF; CDR3 DNA: TGTGCCAGCAGTGAGGACAGACCTAATGAAAAACTGTTTTTT
J gene: TRBJ1-2; V gene: TRBV6-1; D gene: .; clone size: few; CDR3 length: 13; CDR3 protein: CASSPAGARGYTF; CDR3 DNA: TGTGCCAGCAGCCCCGCGGGGGCGCGGGGCTACACCTTC
J gene: TRBJ2-7; V gene: TRBV20-1; D gene: TRBD1; clone size: .; CDR3 length: 15; CDR3 protein: CSASVTGEANYEQYF; CDR3 DNA: TGCAGTGCTAGTGTAACAGGGGAAGCTAATTACGAGCAGTACTTC
J gene: TRBJ2-5; V gene: TRBV29-1; D gene: .; clone size: .; CDR3 length: 12; CDR3 protein: CAGRGAQETQYF; CDR3 DNA: TGCGCCGGTCGGGGGGCCCAAGAGACCCAGTACTTC
J gene: TRBJ1-5; V gene: TRBV12-5; D gene: .; clone size: many; CDR3 length: 12; CDR3 protein: CASVWANQPQHF; CDR3 DNA: TGTGCTAGTGTTTGGGCCAATCAGCCCCAGCATTTT
J gene: TRBJ2-3; V gene: TRBV12-3/TRBV12-4; D gene: TRBD2; clone size: many; CDR3 length: 16; CDR3 protein: CASSLGLDLYTDTQYF; CDR3 DNA: TGTGCCAGCAGCCTCGGACTAGACTTATATACAGATACGCAGTATTTT
J gene: TRBJ1-5; V gene: TRBV2; D gene: .; clone size: .; CDR3 length: 13; CDR3 protein: CASTETRGQPQHF; CDR3 DNA: TGTGCCAGCACCGAGACTCGGGGCCAGCCCCAGCATTTT
J gene: TRBJ2-5; V gene: TRBV2; D gene: .; clone size: .; CDR3 length: 16; CDR3 protein: CASSGKAGDPSETQYF; CDR3 DNA: TGTGCCAGCAGTGGCAAAGCAGGGGACCCTTCAGAGACCCAGTACTTC
J gene: TRBJ2-1; V gene: TRBV12-3/TRBV12-4; D gene: .; clone size: many; CDR3 length: 11; CDR3 protein: CASNLLGEQFF; CDR3 DNA: TGTGCCAGCAACCTCCTGGGTGAGCAGTTCTTC
J gene: TRBJ1-2; V gene: TRBV9; D gene: .; clone size: .; CDR3 length: 13; CDR3 protein: CASSVGGSGGYTF; CDR3 DNA: TGTGCCAGCAGCGTAGGGGGCTCTGGCGGCTACACCTTC
J gene: TRBJ1-1; V gene: TRBV29-1; D gene: TRBD1; clone size: .; CDR3 length: 14; CDR3 protein: CSAILGTGNTEAFF; CDR3 DNA: TGCAGCGCCATATTAGGGACAGGGAACACTGAAGCTTTCTTT
J gene: TRBJ2-4; V gene: TRBV10-3; D gene: TRBD1; clone size: .; CDR3 length: 15; CDR3 protein: CAIRGQGMAKNIQYF; CDR3 DNA: TGTGCCATCAGGGGACAGGGGATGGCCAAAAACATTCAGTACTTC
J gene: TRBJ2-3; V gene: TRBV5-4; D gene: .; clone size: many; CDR3 length: 15; CDR3 protein: CASSLRVGITDTQYF; CDR3 DNA: TGTGCCAGCAGCTTGCGGGTGGGGATCACAGATACGCAGTATTTT
J gene: TRBJ1-4; V gene: TRBV4-1; D gene: TRBD1; clone size: few; CDR3 length: 19; CDR3 protein: CASSQDSDRGRPTNEKLFF; CDR3 DNA: TGCGCCAGCAGCCAAGATTCGGACAGGGGGAGACCAACTAATGAAAAACTGTTTTTT
J gene: TRBJ2-1; V gene: TRBV20-1; D gene: TRBD2; clone size: many; CDR3 length: 16; CDR3 protein: CSARPAGTNAYNEQFF; CDR3 DNA: TGCAGTGCTAGGCCTGCCGGGACTAACGCCTACAATGAGCAGTTCTTC
J gene: TRBJ1-1; V gene: TRBV19; D gene: .; clone size: few; CDR3 length: 14; CDR3 protein: CASRAMRSDTEAFF; CDR3 DNA: TGTGCCAGTAGGGCAATGCGTTCGGACACTGAAGCTTTCTTT
J gene: TRBJ1-2; V gene: TRBV20-1; D gene: .; clone size: .; CDR3 length: 15; CDR3 protein: CSADRSGGSNYGYTF; CDR3 DNA: TGCAGTGCCGATAGATCCGGGGGGTCTAACTATGGCTACACCTTC
J gene: TRBJ1-6; V gene: TRBV19; D gene: TRBD1; clone size: .; CDR3 length: 14; CDR3 protein: CASSLDRGSSPLHF; CDR3 DNA: TGTGCCAGTAGTCTCGACAGGGGCAGTTCACCCCTCCACTTT
J gene: TRBJ2-1; V gene: TRBV20-1; D gene: .; clone size: many; CDR3 length: 14; CDR3 protein: CSARAGFVGGQQFF; CDR3 DNA: TGCAGTGCTAGAGCTGGGTTTGTGGGGGGCCAGCAGTTCTTC
J gene: TRBJ2-1; V gene: TRBV24-1; D gene: .; clone size: few; CDR3 length: 14; CDR3 protein: CATSPRGGANEQFF; CDR3 DNA: TGTGCCACCAGCCCCAGGGGTGGGGCCAATGAGCAGTTCTTC
J gene: TRBJ1-1; V gene: TRBV29-1; D gene: TRBD1; clone size: many; CDR3 length: 13; CDR3 protein: CSVGQGLNTEAFF; CDR3 DNA: TGCAGCGTTGGACAGGGCCTGAACACTGAAGCTTTCTTT
J gene: TRBJ2-3; V gene: TRBV2; D gene: TRBD1; clone size: .; CDR3 length: 14; CDR3 protein: CASTSTGKRDTQYF; CDR3 DNA: TGTGCCAGCACTTCGACAGGGAAAAGAGATACGCAGTATTTT
J gene: TRBJ2-5; V gene: TRBV18; D gene: TRBD1; clone size: .; CDR3 length: 15; CDR3 protein: CASSPGTGVRETQYF; CDR3 DNA: TGTGCCAGCTCACCCGGGACAGGGGTGAGAGAGACCCAGTACTTC
J gene: TRBJ2-7; V gene: TRBV10-2; D gene: .; clone size: few; CDR3 length: 13; CDR3 protein: CASSRDQSYEQYF; CDR3 DNA: TGCGCCAGCAGCAGGGATCAGTCCTACGAGCAGTACTTC
J gene: TRBJ1-6; V gene: TRBV11-2; D gene: .; clone size: .; CDR3 length: 16; CDR3 protein: CASSPEGSNGRSPLHF; CDR3 DNA: TGTGCCAGCAGCCCCGAAGGGTCTAACGGACGTTCACCCCTCCACTTT
J gene: TRBJ1-1; V gene: TRBV5-1; D gene: .; clone size: many; CDR3 length: 14; CDR3 protein: CASGTGGMNTEAFF; CDR3 DNA: TGCGCCAGCGGCACAGGTGGGATGAACACTGAAGCTTTCTTT
J gene: TRBJ2-2; V gene: TRBV6-1; D gene: TRBD1; clone size: .; CDR3 length: 16; CDR3 protein: CASRFQGVANTGELFF; CDR3 DNA: TGTGCCAGCAGATTCCAGGGGGTAGCGAACACCGGGGAGCTGTTTTTT
J gene: TRBJ2-4; V gene: TRBV4-1; D gene: .; clone size: .; CDR3 length: 17; CDR3 protein: CASSHKAATLAKNIQYF; CDR3 DNA: TGCGCCAGCAGCCACAAGGCGGCCACACTAGCCAAAAACATTCAGTACTTC
J gene: TRBJ1-1; V gene: TRBV10-3; D gene: .; clone size: many; CDR3 length: 13; CDR3 protein: CAIRGASGTEAFF; CDR3 DNA: TGTGCCATCAGGGGGGCCTCCGGCACTGAAGCTTTCTTT
J gene: TRBJ1-5; V gene: TRBV29-1; D gene: .; clone size: .; CDR3 length: 12; CDR3 protein: CSISDRLETQHF; CDR3 DNA: TGCAGCATTAGCGACAGGCTAGAGACCCAGCATTTT
J gene: TRBJ1-3; V gene: TRBV30; D gene: .; clone size: .; CDR3 length: 14; CDR3 protein: CACATVSSGNTIYF; CDR3 DNA: TGTGCCTGCGCGACAGTTAGCTCTGGAAACACCATATATTTT
J gene: TRBJ2-3; V gene: TRBV2; D gene: .; clone size: .; CDR3 length: 11; CDR3 protein: CASSLLDTQYF; CDR3 DNA: TGTGCCAGCAGCCTGCTAGATACGCAGTATTTT
J gene: TRBJ2-7; V gene: TRBV2; D gene: TRBD1; clone size: many; CDR3 length: 15; CDR3 protein: CASRPGTGITHEQYF; CDR3 DNA: TGTGCCAGCAGACCCGGGACAGGGATCACTCACGAGCAGTACTTC
J gene: TRBJ1-5; V gene: TRBV10-1; D gene: TRBD1; clone size: .; CDR3 length: 15; CDR3 protein: CASTVRQGSNQPQHF; CDR3 DNA: TGTGCCAGCACCGTTAGACAGGGAAGCAATCAGCCCCAGCATTTT
J gene: TRBJ1-6; V gene: TRBV20-1; D gene: .; clone size: many; CDR3 length: 13; CDR3 protein: CSAPTESNSPLHF; CDR3 DNA: TGCAGTGCCCCGACAGAAAGCAATTCACCCCTCCACTTT
J gene: TRBJ2-1; V gene: TRBV2; D gene: TRBD1; clone size: .; CDR3 length: 13; CDR3 protein: CASSGDRANRQFF; CDR3 DNA: TGTGCCAGCAGTGGGGACAGGGCCAATCGGCAGTTCTTC
J gene: TRBJ1-2; V gene: TRBV6-1; D gene: .; clone size: .; CDR3 length: 13; CDR3 protein: CATRPAGTAGYTF; CDR3 DNA: TGTGCCACCCGCCCGGCAGGCACAGCGGGCTACACCTTC
J gene: TRBJ1-3; V gene: TRBV19; D gene: TRBD1; clone size: .; CDR3 length: 15; CDR3 protein: CASIQDRVDGNTIYF; CDR3 DNA: TGTGCCAGTATCCAAGACAGGGTCGACGGAAACACCATATATTTT
J gene: TRBJ2-6; V gene: TRBV19; D gene: .; clone size: many; CDR3 length: 16; CDR3 protein: CASSMPTFSGANVLTF; CDR3 DNA: TGTGCCAGTAGTATGCCCACTTTCTCTGGGGCCAACGTCCTGACTTTC
J gene: TRBJ1-5; V gene: TRBV28; D gene: .; clone size: .; CDR3 length: 14; CDR3 protein: CASRPTGNNQPQHF; CDR3 DNA: TGTGCCAGCAGGCCTACAGGGAACAATCAGCCCCAGCATTTT
J gene: TRBJ1-6; V gene: TRBV20-1; D gene: .; clone size: .; CDR3 length: 16; CDR3 protein: CSAPTLGVNYNSPLHF; CDR3 DNA: TGCAGTGCTCCCACTCTCGGGGTAAACTATAATTCACCCCTCCACTTT
J gene: TRBJ2-3; V gene: TRBV24-1; D gene: .; clone size: .; CDR3 length: 15; CDR3 protein: CATSDYVMSTDTQYF; CDR3 DNA: TGTGCCACCAGTGATTACGTGATGAGCACAGATACGCAGTATTTT
J gene: TRBJ1-2; V gene: TRBV10-3; D gene: TRBD1; clone size: .; CDR3 length: 16; CDR3 protein: CAISESFGQGARSYTF; CDR3 DNA: TGTGCCATCAGTGAGTCGTTCGGACAGGGGGCGAGGAGCTACACCTTC
J gene: TRBJ1-3; V gene: TRBV7-9; D gene: .; clone size: many; CDR3 length: 13; CDR3 protein: CASSPNPPNFIYF; CDR3 DNA: TGTGCCAGCAGCCCCAACCCCCCAAACTTCATATATTTT
J gene: TRBJ2-3; V gene: TRBV5-1; D gene: .; clone size: .; CDR3 length: 14; CDR3 protein: CASRSGGNTDTQYF; CDR3 DNA: TGCGCCAGCAGATCCGGGGGTAACACAGATACGCAGTACTTT